The clone carrying this T cell receptor (beta chain) was found a few times. This record belongs to a study of blood T cells in healthy people across ages. This CDR3 contains 14 residues. Trimming shortened V by 1 base and J by 4 bases, and 9 bases separated the two germline ends. Germline V CDR1 and CDR2: LNHNV, YYDKDF (reference sequence). Using a J-beta primer mix together with a sample-barcoded 5' primer, a second PCR was run for about 7 to 12 cycles. TCRdb ran MiXCR on the 5' RACE reads and lists one entry per CDR3 protein. The sample lists some 760,000 distinct CDR3 sequences; 25% were seen once. In addition, the sample was reused for a study of T cells of mothers and their children.

The rearrangement uses TRBV15 and TRBJ2-3, with D perhaps matching TRBD2 (6 bases). Sequencing used blood. This TCR was sampled from a boy aged 5-17 years in good health. CDR3 in DNA: TGTGCCACCAGCAGAGGGGACTCAGCAGATACGCAGTATTTT. Its protein is CATSRGDSADTQYF.